This section outlines one T cell receptor beta chain sequence together with its context. V was clipped by 3 bases and J by 0 bases; unmatched bases: 2. This CDR3 is built from 15 residues. Germline V gives CDR1 KGHSH, CDR2 LQKENI. The Seattle patients, enrolled during active infection, were followed longitudinally. This sample was included in a study of blood T cell repertoires in COVID-19. On the study more broadly: Donors in the United States, Italy and Spain gave samples during acute or convalescent COVID-19. Sources were T cells, B-cell-depleted T cells, or PBMCs; the material itself was cDNA or gDNA.

In the authors' methods: Estimation of nucleated cell counts was performed using reference gene primer amplification. Generated by immunoSEQ multiplex PCR, the TCRdb table keeps only in-frame clones and is missing some. V, J and clone size are taken as reported in that table, and D and trimming were inferred from the DNA itself. The data hold 250,000 to 300,000 clones, with more than 70% observed a single time. The V and J genes are TRBV18 and TRBJ1-2; 9 nucleotides align to TRBD1. The sequence was collected from a woman aged 25 to 39 with COVID-19, enrolled during active disease. The sequenced material came from peripheral blood. The CDR3 DNA reads as TGTGCCAGCTCACCGGGACAGGGTTCTAACTATGGCTACACCTTC. Translating gives CASSPGQGSNYGYTF.